The source of this TCR beta chain is a study of control samples from healthy donors and cancer patients (dated by TCRdb to 2018 to 2021). Based on the germline V gene, the CDR1 and CDR2 sequences are SNHLY and FYNNEI. Spanning cysteine to phenylalanine, the CDR3 consists of 14 amino acids. The only DNA kept is the CDR3, 42 bases in frame from the first base. V is clipped by 4 bases and J by 2 bases, and the sequence between their germline boundaries is 12 bases long. Library method: the immunoSEQ multiplex PCR assay. This immuneACCESS table, as held by TCRdb, lists in-frame sequences with V and J called but not all clones. Of the missing ones, under half trace to an unresolved V gene in checked studies; the others have no known cause. Recorded for this sample are tens of thousands of clones; roughly 90% of them occurred a single time. Of the sample, around 6% falls within the top ten clones. Remarks on this clone: This clone's antigen is unknown. The sample holds no much larger clone one base away, and base qualities are not on file.

The sequence was obtained from a man aged 45 to 65 in good health. The sequenced sample was blood. This chain is built from TRBV2 and TRBJ2-7; the D segment is perhaps TRBD1 or TRBD2, each sharing 5 matched bases. The CDR3: CASSGQRGTYEQYF. DNA sequence: TGTGCCAGCAGTGGACAGAGAGGGACCTACGAGCAGTACTTC. When the CDR3 is completed using the reference TRBV2 and TRBJ2-7 genes on either side, the full variable domain is EPEVTQTPSHQVTQMGQEVILRCVPISNHLYFYWYRQILGQKVEFLVSFYNNEISEKSEIFDDQFSVERPDGSNFTLKIRSTKLEDSAMYFCASSGQRGTYEQYFGPGTRLTVT.